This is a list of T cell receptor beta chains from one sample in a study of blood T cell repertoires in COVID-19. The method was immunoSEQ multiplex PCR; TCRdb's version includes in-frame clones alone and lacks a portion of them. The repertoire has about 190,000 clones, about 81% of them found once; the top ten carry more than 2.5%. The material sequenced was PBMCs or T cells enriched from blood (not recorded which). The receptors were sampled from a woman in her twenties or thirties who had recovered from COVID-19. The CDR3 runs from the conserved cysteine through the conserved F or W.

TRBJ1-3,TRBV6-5,CASIGEVGNTIYF
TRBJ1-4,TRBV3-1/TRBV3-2,CASSQAATNEKLFF
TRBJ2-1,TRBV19,CATLTSHEQFF
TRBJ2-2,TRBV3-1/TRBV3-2,CASSRKGVTGELFF
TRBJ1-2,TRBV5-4,CASSASGGPNYGYTF
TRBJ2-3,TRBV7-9,CASSGTRAGPTDTQYF
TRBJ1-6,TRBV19,CASSIANSPLHF
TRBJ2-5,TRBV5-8,CASSLNSQTQYF
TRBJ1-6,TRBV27,CASSPSPDNSPLHF
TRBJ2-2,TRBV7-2,CASSSTVAGGNTGELFF
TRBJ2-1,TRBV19,CATERTDYNEQFF
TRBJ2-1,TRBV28,CASSKNVEQFF
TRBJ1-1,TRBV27,CASSRMYSVDTEAFF